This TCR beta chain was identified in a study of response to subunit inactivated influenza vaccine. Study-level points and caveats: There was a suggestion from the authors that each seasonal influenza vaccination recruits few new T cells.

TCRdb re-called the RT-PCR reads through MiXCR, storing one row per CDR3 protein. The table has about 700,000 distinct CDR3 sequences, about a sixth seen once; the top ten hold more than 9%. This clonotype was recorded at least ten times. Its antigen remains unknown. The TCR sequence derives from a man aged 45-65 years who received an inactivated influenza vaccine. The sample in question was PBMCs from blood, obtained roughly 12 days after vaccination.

The chain's CDR3 is CASSRTSGSGYEQYF. The CDR3 nucleotides are TGTGCCAGCAGCCGGACTAGCGGGAGTGGGTACGAGCAGTACTTC. The V gene is TRBV27, the J gene TRBJ2-7; 13 bases match TRBD2. The CDR3 has 15 residues. Germline V gives CDR1 MNHEY, CDR2 SMNVEV (reference sequence). J gave up 4 bases and V 6 bases, and 6 bases lay outside the gene matches.